The 15 T cell receptor beta chains below come from one sample, sequenced in a study of blood T cell repertoires in COVID-19. The method was immunoSEQ multiplex PCR; TCRdb's version includes in-frame clones alone and lacks a portion of them. Here the sample spans about 170,000 clones, about nine tenths being singletons. The sample comprised peripheral blood. The receptors were gathered from a woman between 55 and 75 years old with COVID-19, enrolled during active disease.

This chain links TRBV15 with TRBJ2-3; perhaps TRBD2 as D (6 bases). The germline V and J ends were trimmed by 0 bases and 3 bases, with 13 bases remaining between them. The CDR3 extends over 16 amino acids. Per germline, CDR1 LNHNV and CDR2 YYDKDF (reference sequence). The CDR3 coding sequence is TGTGCCACCAGCAGAGACCCCGGGAGAAGGACAGATACGCAGTATTTT. Protein product: CATSRDPGRRTDTQYF. The full variable domain, rest sourced from reference TRBV15 and TRBJ2-3, is DAMVIQNPRYQVTQFGKPVTLSCSQTLNHNVMYWYQQKSSQAPKLLFHYYDKDFNNEADTPDNFQSRRPNTSFCFLDIRSPGLGDTAMYLCATSRDPGRRTDTQYFGPGTRLTVL.

This clone has just a few counts. The chain combines TRBV6-5 with TRBJ2-7; D possibly corresponds to TRBD2 (5 bases). The CDR3 loop spans 13 amino acids. Germline V lookup: CDR1 MNHEY, CDR2 SVGAGI. Trimming shortened V by 6 bases and J by 2 bases, and 11 bases separated the two germline ends. This CDR3 is CASSQPGAYEQYF. The CDR3 DNA is TGTGCCAGCAGCCAACCCGGGGCCTACGAGCAGTACTTC.

V usage is TRBV4-3 and J usage is TRBJ2-7; TRBD1 matches 7 bases. V shed 0 bases, J shed 6 bases, and the junction held 5 bases outside the gene matches. The germline V gene has CDR1 LGHNA and CDR2 YSLEER. The CDR3 runs 14 residues. DNA for the CDR3: TGCGCCAGCAGCCAAGATCATTACAGGGGCGAGCAGTACTTC. Amino acid sequence: CASSQDHYRGEQYF.

The rearrangement uses TRBV30 and TRBJ1-2; D is possibly TRBD1 (5 bases). Trimming stripped 4 bases from V and 4 bases from J, with 16 bases between. The length of the CDR3 is 14 residues. Germline CDR1 reads GTSNPN; CDR2 reads SVGIG (reference sequence). The CDR3 nucleotides are TGTGCCTGGACGAACCTTGGACAAGCCTATGGCTACACCTTC. Translating gives CAWTNLGQAYGYTF. Variable domain in full (rest from reference TRBV30 and TRBJ1-2): SQTIHQWPATLVQPVGSPLSLECTVEGTSNPNLYWYRQAAGRGLQLLFYSVGIGQISSEVPQNLSASRPQDRQFILSSKKLLLSDSGFYLCAWTNLGQAYGYTFGSGTRLTVV.

V and J are TRBV3-1 (or the pseudogene TRBV3-2) and TRBJ2-1, with 7 nucleotides matching TRBD2. V lost 4 bases and J lost 4; bases outside the gene matches: 4. The length of the CDR3 is 14 residues. CDR1 and CDR2 from the germline V gene are LGHDT and YNNKEL (reference sequence). Here the CDR3 reads CASSRGLTYNEQFF. CDR3 nucleotides: TGTGCCAGCAGCCGGGGACTAACTTACAATGAGCAGTTCTTC.

The J gene is TRBJ2-2, the V gene TRBV29-1; D ambiguous. This CDR3 region has 13 residues. The V gene's germline CDR1 is SQVTM and CDR2 ANQGSEA. V lost 7 bases and J 1 base, leaving 10 bases between the germline ends. The CDR3 loop is CSATAGNTGELFF. In DNA form, the CDR3 reads TGCAGCGCCACAGCTGGGAACACCGGGGAGCTGTTTTTT.

In its sample, this clone was seen once. The V gene is TRBV2, the J gene TRBJ1-5; TRBD1 aligns across 7 bases. This CDR3 region has 14 residues. V dropped 3 bases and J dropped 7; count of bases not matched to a gene: 6. Germline lookup yields CDR1 SNHLY and CDR2 FYNNEI. The DNA for the CDR3 is TGTGCCAGCAGTGACAGGACAGGTGGCCAGCCCCAGCATTTT. Protein sequence: CASSDRTGGQPQHF.

This chain links TRBV11-3 with TRBJ2-1; D is perhaps TRBD1 (6 bases). V was clipped by 5 bases and J by 7 bases, with 21 bases between them. Germline V CDR1 and CDR2: SGHNT, YENEEA. The CDR3 length is 16 residues. CDR3 sequence: CASSTQTGWSKNEQFF. CDR3 DNA: TGTGCCAGCAGCACTCAGACAGGATGGTCTAAGAATGAGCAGTTCTTC.

This clone showed up just a few times. V usage is TRBV7-9 and J usage is TRBJ1-2; the D gene is possibly TRBD1 (5 bases). Germline loops: CDR1 SEHNR, CDR2 FQNEAQ (reference sequence). The CDR3 covers 17 residues. V was trimmed by 3 bases and J by 8 bases, leaving 25 bases between them. The DNA for the CDR3 is TGTGCCAGCAGCTTTTTAGGCAGGGAGGCTGGAGTGGGAGGCTACACCTTC. Its protein is CASSFLGREAGVGGYTF.

V gene TRBV7-2 combines with J gene TRBJ1-6, with D perhaps matching TRBD1 (5 bases). In germline, CDR1 is SGHTA, CDR2 FQGNSA. Trimming removed 1 base from V and 13 bases from J, with 8 bases in between. This CDR3 is 12 amino acids long. The CDR3 coding sequence is TGTGCCAGCAGCTTAGTTGGGACTCCCCTCCACTTT. Translated: CASSLVGTPLHF.

This clone was seen just once. V is TRBV7-3 and J is TRBJ2-1; 8 bases align to TRBD2. The J segment lost 7 bases and the V segment lost 1 base, leaving 3 bases of the junction unmatched. Per the germline V gene, CDR1 is SGHTA and CDR2 is FQGTGA. The CDR3 consists of 14 residues. DNA of the CDR3: TGTGCCAGCAGCTTAAGCGGGGGGCATAATGAGCAGTTCTTC. Translation gives CASSLSGGHNEQFF.

The gene calls are TRBV14 and TRBJ1-1, with 9 bases identical to TRBD1. Trimming cost V 4 bases and J 6 bases; bases outside gene matches: 9. The CDR3 extends over 15 amino acids. Per germline, CDR1 SGHDN and CDR2 FVKESK. CDR3 protein: CASSRATGQGPEAFF. The CDR3 nucleotides are TGTGCCAGCAGCCGAGCAACGGGACAGGGACCTGAAGCTTTCTTT. The complete variable domain, with remaining parts taken from reference TRBV14 and TRBJ1-1, reads EAGVTQFPSHSVIEKGQTVTLRCDPISGHDNLYWYRRVMGKEIKFLLHFVKESKQDESGMPNNRFLAERTGGTYSTLKVQPAELEDSGVYFCASSRATGQGPEAFFGQGTRLTVV.

V usage is TRBV20-1 and J usage is TRBJ1-2; 8 bases are a match to TRBD1. CDR3 length equals 14 residues. Germline V gene data show CDR1 as DFQATT and CDR2 as SNEGSKA (reference sequence). With V trimmed by 3 bases and J by 5 bases, 8 bases remained unmatched. The DNA for the CDR3 is TGCAGTGCTAGTGCGGACAGGGTGCAGTATGGCTACACCTTC. Translation: CSASADRVQYGYTF.

The chain employs TRBV24-1 and TRBJ2-2, with 7 bases fitting TRBD1. Germline V gives CDR1 KGHDR, CDR2 SFDVKD. J was trimmed by 0 bases and V by 3 bases; bases with no gene match: 6. This CDR3 comprises 17 residues. CDR3 in DNA: TGTGCCACCAGTGATCCGGACAGGAACGCGAACACCGGGGAGCTGTTTTTT. Encoded protein: CATSDPDRNANTGELFF.

The count of this clone is one. V is TRBV3-1 (or the pseudogene TRBV3-2) and J is TRBJ2-1, with 14 bases fitting TRBD2. With 0 bases clipped from V and 8 bases from J, the junction kept 6 bases outside the gene matches. Looked up from germline, CDR1 is LGHDT and CDR2 is YNNKEL (reference sequence). The CDR3 is made up of 17 amino acids. CDR3: CASSQDGTSGSWYEQFF. CDR3 bases: TGTGCCAGCAGCCAAGATGGGACTAGCGGGAGTTGGTATGAGCAGTTCTTC.